This T cell receptor (beta chain) appears in the sequencing data of a study of blood T cell repertoires in COVID-19 (dated by TCRdb to the early 2020s). About the full investigation: Samples covering the acute and convalescent phases of COVID-19 were provided by collaborators in the United States, Italy and Spain. The prospective study material was composed of cDNA or gDNA derived from T cells, B-cell-depleted T cells, or PBMCs. The dataset comprised deeply sampled blood TCRbeta repertoires from subjects exposed to, actively infected with, or recovered from COVID-19. The repertoires were released in a freely available public database intended as a resource for research on the immune response to SARS-CoV-2. Samples came from the ongoing ImmuneRACE study (first 160 participants) plus 1,254 subjects from 6 global collaborators. Nearly every sample came with metadata listing a de-identified subject ID, COVID-19 status, age in years and sex. HLA class I and class II types, where available, came from metadata supplied by the sample provider rather than from assay-based typing.

TCRbeta CDR3 regions were amplified from genomic DNA by means of the immunoSEQ Assay, a bias-controlled multiplex PCR. Processing in the source paper ran as follows. The number of nucleated cells in each sample was estimated from the amplification of reference gene primers within the assay. Sequence reads were collapsed and filtered to measure the absolute abundance of every unique TCRbeta CDR3 rearrangement. For each sample, productive Simpson clonality was calculated by taking the square root of Simpson's diversity index across productive rearrangements. TCRdb stores this immuneACCESS table with in-frame sequences only. Part of the clones is absent; in the studies checked, under half of the shortfall reflects unresolved V genes, and no reason is known for the rest. V and J calls and clone size are those listed in that table; D and trimming were worked out from the DNA. The sample table shows roughly 180,000 clones, and around 85% are seen once. The ten most abundant clones make up roughly 5% of the sample.

For this clone: The specificity of this receptor is unknown. Within one base of it there is no much larger clone, and no base qualities were kept.

Participants in the prospective study were enrolled through a virtual design, were aged roughly 18 to 100 years, and lived in approximately 24 United States geographic areas. In the prospective study, participants were assigned to cohorts based on the clinical history participants reported in a screening survey and a study questionnaire. Each participant in the prospective study had whole blood, serum and a nasopharyngeal or oropharyngeal swab collected by mobile phlebotomists. Prospective study participants could optionally give additional blood draws and questionnaires over an approximately 2-month period. Before DNA extraction, blood samples from the prospective study were shipped at room temperature or frozen. V is pruned by 8 bases and J by 9 bases, leaving 13 bases of the junction without a gene match. The germline V gene (reference sequence) gives CDR1 as MNHNY and CDR2 as SVGAGI. Including cysteine and phenylalanine, the CDR3 has 14 amino acids. The retained sequence is limited to the CDR3, 42 bases, with the frame set at the first base.

What the work shows at the level of the full study, not this receptor alone: The quantity of clinical and demographic metadata differed by source and by participant and was supplied without curation.

The clonotype comes from a middle-aged woman with acute COVID-19. The sequence is built from TRBV6-6 and TRBJ2-1; a stretch of 7 junction bases matches TRBD1. Source material: PBMCs or T cells enriched from blood (not recorded which). CDR3 loop: CASQTLQGDFEQFF. The DNA is as follows: TGTGCCAGCCAGACACTCCAGGGGGATTTTGAGCAGTTCTTC.